A single sample gave rise to the 15 T cell receptor beta chains below, sequenced in a study of T cell responses to AZD1222 COVID-19 vaccine. Here immunoSEQ multiplex PCR was the method, and the copy in TCRdb shows in-frame clones only, minus some. The table shows more than 100,000 clones, with roughly nine tenths occurring only once. The sample consisted of peripheral blood, taken on day 0 of AZD1222 vaccination. The receptors derive from an adult in good health.

The rearrangement joins TRBV11-2 to TRBJ2-5, with D possibly being TRBD1 (5 bases). The CDR3 runs to 13 residues. Between the trimmed V and J ends, which lost 8 bases and 1 base, there was a span of 11 bases. Germline V gives CDR1 SGHAT, CDR2 FQNNGV. The CDR3 reads CASREGVQETQYF. The CDR3 coding sequence is TGTGCCAGCCGTGAAGGGGTCCAAGAGACCCAGTACTTC.

The gene calls are TRBV7-2 and TRBJ1-1; D unresolved. Trimming cost V 2 bases and J 0 bases, with 7 bases left between them. Germline V CDR1 and CDR2: SGHTA, FQGNSA. The length of the CDR3 is 14 residues. The CDR3 is CASSLLMVNTEAFF. The CDR3 DNA reads as TGTGCCAGCAGCTTACTGATGGTGAACACTGAAGCTTTCTTT.

The rearrangement uses TRBV11-2 and TRBJ1-6; D is possibly TRBD1 (6 bases). CDR1 SGHAT and CDR2 FQNNGV come from the germline V gene. V was trimmed by 3 bases and J by 3 bases, leaving 18 bases between them. This CDR3 comprises 18 residues. CDR3 in amino acids: CASSFISGGRGYNSPLHF. The CDR3 DNA sequence: TGTGCCAGCAGCTTTATATCCGGTGGCAGGGGCTATAATTCACCCCTCCACTTT.

This clone was recorded once. The chain uses TRBV19 and TRBJ1-2; maybe TRBD1 (5 bases). The CDR3 contains 14 residues. CDR1 and CDR2 (germline): LNHDA, SQIVND (reference sequence). V was shortened by 1 base and J by 3 bases, with 9 bases between the two germline ends. CDR3 loop: CASSIAPGDYGYTF. The CDR3 DNA reads TGTGCCAGTAGTATAGCCCCGGGGGACTATGGCTACACCTTC.

The rearrangement links TRBV28 to TRBJ1-2; 9 bases are a match to TRBD1. This CDR3 has 20 residues. J gave up 7 bases and V 7 bases, and 28 bases lay outside the gene matches. Germline V gene lookup returns CDR1 MDHEN and CDR2 SYDVKM. Here the CDR3 reads CASTTTLWSLQGAGELGYTF. The CDR3 DNA reads as TGTGCCAGCACTACTACGTTATGGTCTTTACAGGGGGCGGGAGAGCTTGGCTACACCTTC.

V is TRBV2 and J is TRBJ2-5, with a weak D call TRBD2 (6 bases). This CDR3 is built from 14 residues. CDR1 SNHLY and CDR2 FYNNEI come from the germline V gene. Trimming stripped 6 bases from V and 2 bases from J, with 13 bases between. The CDR3 here is CASSGSGGQETQYF. The CDR3 region has the DNA TGTGCCAGCAGCGGGAGTGGGGGGCAAGAGACCCAGTACTTC.

The chain carries TRBV6-4 and TRBJ2-7, with D tentatively TRBD2 (5 bases). Trimming cost V 7 bases and J 1 base, with 8 bases left between them. CDR3 size: 12 residues. Per the germline V gene, CDR1 is MRHNA and CDR2 is SNTAGT. The CDR3 DNA reads as TGTGCCAGCACCCGGGGTTCCTACGAGCAGTACTTC. Its translation: CASTRGSYEQYF.

The V and J genes are TRBV15 and TRBJ2-5; 8 bases map to TRBD2. From germline, CDR1 is LNHNV and CDR2 YYDKDF (reference sequence). The CDR3 runs 16 residues. V was clipped by 2 bases and J by 5 bases; unmatched bases: 10. The CDR3 bases are TGTGCCACCAGCAGACGGATAGTAGCGGGAATGGAGACCCAGTACTTC. Translation gives CATSRRIVAGMETQYF. Full variable domain (missing parts from reference TRBV15 and TRBJ2-5): DAMVIQNPRYQVTQFGKPVTLSCSQTLNHNVMYWYQQKSSQAPKLLFHYYDKDFNNEADTPDNFQSRRPNTSFCFLDIRSPGLGDTAMYLCATSRRIVAGMETQYFGPGTRLLVL.

The chain recombines TRBV7-2 with TRBJ1-6; the D is unclear. Germline CDR1 reads SGHTA; CDR2 reads FQGNSA. V lost 6 bases and J lost 3, with 12 bases in between. There are 15 residues in the CDR3. The chain's CDR3 is CASSSSGVYNSPLHF. The CDR3 coding sequence is TGTGCCAGCAGTTCTAGCGGGGTCTATAATTCACCCCTCCACTTT. Drawing the rest from reference TRBV7-2 and TRBJ1-6, the complete variable domain is GAGVSQSPSNKVTEKGKDVELRCDPISGHTALYWYRQSLGQGLEFLIYFQGNSAPDKSGLPSDRFSAERTGGSVSTLTIQRTQQEDSAVYLCASSSSGVYNSPLHFGNGTRLTVT.

This chain links TRBV7-2 with TRBJ2-3; D tentatively fits TRBD1 or TRBD2 (6 bases each). Germline values: CDR1 SGHTA, CDR2 FQGNSA. The CDR3 is made up of 12 amino acids. The V gene lost 5 bases and the J gene lost 7 bases, with 10 bases spanning the gap. CDR3 sequence: CASSPGGHTQYF. CDR3 coding DNA: TGTGCCAGCAGCCCCGGGGGCCATACGCAGTATTTT. Complete variable domain (other parts from reference TRBV7-2 and TRBJ2-3): GAGVSQSPSNKVTEKGKDVELRCDPISGHTALYWYRQSLGQGLEFLIYFQGNSAPDKSGLPSDRFSAERTGGSVSTLTIQRTQQEDSAVYLCASSPGGHTQYFGPGTRLTVL.

This clone was recorded once. V usage is TRBV3-1 (or the pseudogene TRBV3-2) and J usage is TRBJ1-2, with no clear D. Germline V gene sequence: CDR1 LGHDT, CDR2 YNNKEL (reference sequence). V lost 1 base to trimming and J lost 8 bases, with 14 bases between them. The CDR3 is made up of 14 amino acids. The CDR3 coding sequence is TGTGCCAGCAGCCAAGTTGGAAAGGTCGGGGGCTACACCTTC. Its protein product is CASSQVGKVGGYTF.

The rearrangement joins TRBV5-1 to TRBJ1-4; D perhaps matches TRBD1 (5 bases). The length of the CDR3 is 14 residues. Trimming took 1 base from V and 8 from J, leaving 12 bases between them. CDR1 is SGHRS and CDR2 is YFSETQ in the germline V gene. The CDR3 region is CASSLTGAPEKLFF. In DNA, the CDR3 is TGCGCCAGCAGCTTGACAGGTGCCCCCGAAAAACTGTTTTTT.

The chain carries TRBV9 and TRBJ2-1; TRBD2 matches 7 bases. The CDR3 runs to 16 residues. Germline loops: CDR1 SGDLS, CDR2 YYNGEE. Losses at the gene ends were 3 bases for V and 4 bases for J; bases not matched to a gene: 10. The CDR3 coding sequence is TGTGCCAGCAGCGAGAAGGTAGCCGGGGGGTACAATGAGCAGTTCTTC. Encoded protein: CASSEKVAGGYNEQFF.

The chain couples TRBV4-3 to TRBJ2-3, with D perhaps being TRBD1 or TRBD2 (6 bases each). This CDR3 has 13 amino acids. CDR1 is LGHNA and CDR2 is YSLEER in the germline V gene. V gave up 5 bases and J gave up 2 bases, with 8 bases separating them. DNA of the CDR3: TGCGCCAGCAGCAGGGGGGTCACAGATACGCAGTATTTT. Its translation: CASSRGVTDTQYF.

The chain couples TRBV5-8 to TRBJ2-7; 7 bases fit TRBD2. The CDR3 is made up of 14 amino acids. With 1 base clipped from V and 7 bases from J, the junction kept 8 bases outside the gene matches. Germline V gives CDR1 SGHTS, CDR2 YDEGEE. The CDR3 coding sequence is TGTGCCAGCAGCTTGCCCACCAGACTAGCAGAGCAGTACTTC. This translates into CASSLPTRLAEQYF.